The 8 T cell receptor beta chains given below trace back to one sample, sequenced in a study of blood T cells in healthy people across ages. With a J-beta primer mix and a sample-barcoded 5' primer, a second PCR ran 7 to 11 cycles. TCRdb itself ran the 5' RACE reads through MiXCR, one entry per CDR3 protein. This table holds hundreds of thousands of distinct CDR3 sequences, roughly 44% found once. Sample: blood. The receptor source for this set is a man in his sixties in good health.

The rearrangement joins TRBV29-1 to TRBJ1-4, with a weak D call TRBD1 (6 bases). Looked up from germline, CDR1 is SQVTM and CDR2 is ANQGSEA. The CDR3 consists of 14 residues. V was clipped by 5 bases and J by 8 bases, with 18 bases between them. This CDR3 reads CSVSDRLVDEKLFF. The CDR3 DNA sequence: TGCAGCGTTAGCGACAGGCTAGTGGACGAAAAACTGTTTTTT. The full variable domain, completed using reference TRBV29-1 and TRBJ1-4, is SAVISQKPSRDICQRGTSLTIQCQVDSQVTMMFWYRQQPGQSLTLIATANQGSEATYESGFVIDKFPISRPNLTFSTLTVSNMSPEDSSIYLCSVSDRLVDEKLFFGSGTQLSVL.

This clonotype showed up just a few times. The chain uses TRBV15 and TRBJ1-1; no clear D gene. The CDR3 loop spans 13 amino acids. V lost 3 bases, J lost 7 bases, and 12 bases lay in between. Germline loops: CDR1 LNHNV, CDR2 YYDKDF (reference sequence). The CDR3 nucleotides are TGTGCCACCAGCAGTGGCGAGAGGGTTGAAGCTTTCTTT. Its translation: CATSSGERVEAFF.

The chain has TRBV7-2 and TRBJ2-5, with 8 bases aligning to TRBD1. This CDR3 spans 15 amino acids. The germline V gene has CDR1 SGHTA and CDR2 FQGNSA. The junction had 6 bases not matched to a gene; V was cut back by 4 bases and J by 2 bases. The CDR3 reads CASSYWTGIQETQYF. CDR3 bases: TGTGCCAGCAGCTATTGGACAGGGATACAAGAGACCCAGTACTTC.

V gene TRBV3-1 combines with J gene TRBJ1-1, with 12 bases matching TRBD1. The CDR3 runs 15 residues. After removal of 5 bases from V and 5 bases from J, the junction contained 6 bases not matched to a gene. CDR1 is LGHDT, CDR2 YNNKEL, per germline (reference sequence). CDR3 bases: TGTGCCAGCAGCTACCGGGACAGGGGGCGAACTGAAGCTTTCTTT. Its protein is CASSYRDRGRTEAFF.

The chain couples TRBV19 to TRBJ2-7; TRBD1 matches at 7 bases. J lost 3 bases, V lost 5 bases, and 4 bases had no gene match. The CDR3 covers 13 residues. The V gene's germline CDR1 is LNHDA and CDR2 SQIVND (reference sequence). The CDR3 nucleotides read TGTGCCAGTAGTCAACAGGGGTTCTACGAGCAGTACTTC. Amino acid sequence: CASSQQGFYEQYF.

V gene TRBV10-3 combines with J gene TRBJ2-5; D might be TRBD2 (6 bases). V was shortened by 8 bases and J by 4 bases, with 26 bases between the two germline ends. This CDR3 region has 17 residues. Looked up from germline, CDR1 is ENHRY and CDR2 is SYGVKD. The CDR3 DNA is TGTGCCATCGTCCCCACGCTAGCGTATCATGGGGGAGAGACCCAGTACTTC. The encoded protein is CAIVPTLAYHGGETQYF.

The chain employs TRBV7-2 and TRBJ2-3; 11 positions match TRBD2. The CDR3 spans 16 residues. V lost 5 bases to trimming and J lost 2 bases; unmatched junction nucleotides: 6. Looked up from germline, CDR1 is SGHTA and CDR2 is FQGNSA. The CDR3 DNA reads TGTGCCAGCAGCACCGGGACTAGCGGAAACACAGATACGCAGTATTTT. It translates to CASSTGTSGNTDTQYF.

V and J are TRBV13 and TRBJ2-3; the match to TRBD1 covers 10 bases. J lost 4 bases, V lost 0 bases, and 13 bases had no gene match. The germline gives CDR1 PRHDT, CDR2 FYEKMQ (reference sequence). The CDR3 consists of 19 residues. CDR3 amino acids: CASSLGLTRTGGLPDTQYF. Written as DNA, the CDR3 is TGTGCCAGCAGCTTAGGCCTTACCCGGACAGGGGGATTGCCAGATACGCAGTATTTT. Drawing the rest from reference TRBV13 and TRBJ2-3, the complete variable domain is AAGVIQSPRHLIKEKRETATLKCYPIPRHDTVYWYQQGPGQDPQFLISFYEKMQSDKGSIPDRFSAQQFSDYHSELNMSSLELGDSALYFCASSLGLTRTGGLPDTQYFGPGTRLTVL.